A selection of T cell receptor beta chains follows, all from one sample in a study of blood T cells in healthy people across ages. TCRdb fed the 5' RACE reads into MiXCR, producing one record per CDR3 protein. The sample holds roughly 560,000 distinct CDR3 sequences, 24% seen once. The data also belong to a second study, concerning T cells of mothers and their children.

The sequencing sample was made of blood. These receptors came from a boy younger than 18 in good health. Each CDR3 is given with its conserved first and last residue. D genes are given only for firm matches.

CASTPSSGGHSREQYF TRBJ2-7 TRBD2 TRBV6-5
CATSRGADEQFF TRBJ2-1 . TRBV15
CAISAASVGYNEQFF TRBJ2-1 . TRBV10-3
CASREQGMIGMSNQPQHF TRBJ1-5 TRBD1 TRBV27
CSVGQRGYEQYF TRBJ2-7 . TRBV29-1
CASSLFGTGYGYTF TRBJ1-2 TRBD1 TRBV28
CATSRVGGLGYTEAFF TRBJ1-1 . TRBV15
CASSHFHPSQNEQFF . . TRBV4-1
CASSAPASTSGQETQYF TRBJ2-5 TRBD2 TRBV6-1
CATSIREGEAFF TRBJ1-1 . TRBV15
CASSQAGGDIQYF TRBJ2-4 TRBD1 TRBV14
CASGRHRKNIQYF TRBJ2-4 . TRBV12-5
CASSLPGHPYEQYF TRBJ2-7 . TRBV5-6
CASSIGLAPNNEQFF TRBJ2-1 TRBD2 TRBV9
CASSLQPGGNYEQYF TRBJ2-7 . TRBV7-8
CASNPSGSRNEQFF TRBJ2-1 TRBD2 TRBV6-5
CASSLDGLGGYTF TRBJ1-2 . TRBV7-3
CASSVGGTTYEQYF . . TRBV2
CASSQRDRGDTIYF TRBJ1-3 TRBD1 TRBV4-3
CASSLGPEQFF TRBJ2-1 . TRBV7-2
CASSPGGQGTEAFF TRBJ1-1 TRBD1 TRBV28
CASRRRGLQETQYF . . TRBV27
CASSLSTPSGRTDTQYF TRBJ2-3 . TRBV7-3
CASSSRRTSSGNTIYF TRBJ1-3 . TRBV14
CAISEADRAYEQYF TRBJ2-7 TRBD1 TRBV10-3
CASSMTQDIYYEQYF TRBJ2-7 . TRBV7-2
CSVTKGIQETQYF TRBJ2-5 . TRBV29-1
CASSLAAGSKNIQYF TRBJ2-4 . TRBV7-2
CASSRFAGGEAFF TRBJ1-1 . TRBV14
CASYGHAGGYEQYF . . TRBV2
CASSLQIGNVHEQYF TRBJ2-7 . TRBV7-8
CDSRLTGSTEAFF TRBJ1-1 . TRBV7-2
CASSVPGQGSGELFF TRBJ2-2 TRBD1 TRBV28
CASSLTRIDTEAFF TRBJ1-1 . TRBV7-2
CASSLKLLTGGELFF TRBJ2-2 . TRBV11-2
CASRDELTGNNEQFF . . TRBV28
CASSQGLARGSPYEQYF . TRBD2 TRBV3-1
CASSQHREYTGELFF TRBJ2-2 . TRBV4-3
CASSRVYGPFRNF TRBJ2-7 . TRBV4-3
CASSQGGLAGKRSSYNEQFF TRBJ2-1 TRBD2 TRBV4-1